A selection of T cell receptor beta chains follows, all from one sample in a study of blood T cell repertoires in COVID-19. Using immunoSEQ multiplex PCR, the repertoire was profiled, and TCRdb retains in-frame clones only, with some absent. This sample has about 220,000 clones; about 88% occur once, and the top ten carry about 1.9%. Sequencing used peripheral blood. The receptors were sampled from a man aged 40-49 years with active or convalescent COVID-19. CDR3s include the opening cysteine and the closing phenylalanine or tryptophan. A D gene is named only where the DNA matches it firmly. A clone size is listed for some rows: how often the clone was seen (once, few, many), or a class if it is expanded.

TRBJ2-1 NA TRBV9 NA TGTGCCAGCGGGGGGTTCAATGAGCAGTTCTTC CASGGFNEQFF
TRBJ2-1 NA TRBV19 NA TGTGCCCCTATCGCGGATTTCTACAATGAGCAGTTCTTC CAPIADFYNEQFF
TRBJ2-4 NA TRBV19 NA TGTGCCAGTATGGAGGGGGCGGCCAAAAACATTCAGTACTTC CASMEGAAKNIQYF
TRBJ2-2 few TRBV7-8 TRBD2 TGTGCCAGCAGACGGACTAGCGGGGTTGACACCGGGGAGCTGTTTTTT CASRRTSGVDTGELFF
TRBJ1-1 NA TRBV6-4 TRBD1 TGTGCCAGCAGTGACTCGAGGGACAGGGGGCGGAGAACTGAAGCTTTCTTT CASSDSRDRGRRTEAFF
TRBJ2-7 NA TRBV9 TRBD1 TGTGCCAGCAGCGTTTCCGGGACAGGGGCCTACGAGCAGTACTTC CASSVSGTGAYEQYF
TRBJ2-3 NA TRBV27 NA TGTGCCAGCAGTTACTTACAGGTTAGGCCCACAGATACGCAGTATTTT CASSYLQVRPTDTQYF
TRBJ1-1 NA TRBV19 NA TGTGCCAGTAGTGCGGGGGGGAACACTGAAGCTTTCTTT CASSAGGNTEAFF
TRBJ2-6 many TRBV6-2/TRBV6-3 NA TGTGCCAGCAGTTATAATTACAGGGCCTCTGGGGCCAACGTCCTGACTTTC CASSYNYRASGANVLTF
TRBJ2-4 NA TRBV4-1 NA TGCGCCAGCAGCCAGGGGGGAGCTCACCTAGCCAAAAACATTCAGTACTTC CASSQGGAHLAKNIQYF
TRBJ1-5 NA TRBV19 NA TGTGCCAGTAGTATAGCAGCATCAGGAAATCAGCCCCAGCATTTT CASSIAASGNQPQHF
TRBJ2-5 NA TRBV9 NA TGTGCCAGCAGCGTAGGTACAGGGAGAACGGAGACCCAGTACTTC CASSVGTGRTETQYF
TRBJ2-7 NA TRBV5-1 NA TGCGCCAGCAGCTTGGGTCCACCGGGAGAGGGGTACTTC CASSLGPPGEGYF
TRBJ2-1 NA TRBV13 TRBD2 TGTGCCAGCAGCCACCGGGAGGGTCGCTACAATGAGCAGTTCTTC CASSHREGRYNEQFF
TRBJ1-1 NA TRBV2 NA TGTGCCAGCAGGACCTCGACAGGAATGAACACTGAAGCTTTCTTT CASRTSTGMNTEAFF
TRBJ2-7 NA TRBV2 TRBD2 TGTGCCAGCAGTACGCGGGGGGGCGAGCAGTACTTC CASSTRGGEQYF
TRBJ1-2 NA TRBV28 TRBD1 TGTGCCAGCAGTAAAGGGGGCTACGGCTACACCTTC CASSKGGYGYTF
TRBJ2-2 NA TRBV1 NA TGCACCAGCAGCCAAGAGGCGGGGACCTACACCGGGGAGCTGTTTTTT CTSSQEAGTYTGELFF
TRBJ1-4 NA TRBV11-2 NA TGTGTCAGCAGCTTAGGAACAGCTCTCGCTGCAACTAATGAAAAACTGTTTTTT CVSSLGTALAATNEKLFF
TRBJ1-2 NA TRBV28 NA TGTGCCAGCAAGTGGCCTAACTATGGCTACACCTTC CASKWPNYGYTF
TRBJ2-1 once TRBV11-3 NA TGTGCCAGCAACGGAGGGGAGAACAATGAGCAGTTCTTC CASNGGENNEQFF
TRBJ2-2 NA TRBV9 NA TGTGCCAGCAGCCAGAACACCGGGGAGCTGTTTTTT CASSQNTGELFF
TRBJ2-1 NA TRBV6-5 NA TGTGCCAGCAGTTTGGACACTTACAATGAGCAGTTCTTC CASSLDTYNEQFF
TRBJ1-1 NA TRBV5-8 NA TGTGCCAGCACCCGATACCAAGGGGCAAGCACTGAAGCTTTCTTT CASTRYQGASTEAFF
TRBJ2-7 NA TRBV5-8 NA TGTGCCAGCAGCTTAGCCGGGTCCTACGAGCAGTACTTC CASSLAGSYEQYF
TRBJ1-5 NA TRBV28 NA TGTGCCAGCAGTTTAGGGCAGGGGTCGAATCAGCCCCAGCATTTT CASSLGQGSNQPQHF
TRBJ2-1 NA TRBV11-2 TRBD1 TGTGCCAGCAGCTGGGACCCGGGACAGGGTTACAATGAGCAGTTCTTC CASSWDPGQGYNEQFF
TRBJ1-2 NA TRBV3-1/TRBV3-2 NA TGTGCCAGCAGCCACCTCGGGACACGGGGGGCCTATGGCTACACCTTC CASSHLGTRGAYGYTF
TRBJ1-1 NA TRBV16 NA TGTGCCAGCAGCCAGAGGGTTTGGGCCACTGAAGCTTTCTTT CASSQRVWATEAFF
TRBJ2-3 once TRBV6-5 TRBD1 TGTGCCAGCAGTTACTCGGGACAGGCGGAAGATACGCAGTATTTT CASSYSGQAEDTQYF
TRBJ1-5 few TRBV30 NA TGTGCCTGGAGCCTACGGACAACTAGCAATCAGCCCCAGCATTTT CAWSLRTTSNQPQHF